This TCR beta chain was profiled in a study of OX40 agonist ivuxolimab in advanced cancers. Generated by immunoSEQ multiplex PCR, the TCRdb table keeps only in-frame clones and is missing some. The sample includes 72,000 or so clones, roughly 80% of them seen just once. Germline CDR1 and CDR2: SGHRS and YFSETQ. With 3 bases removed from V and 1 base from J, the gap between germline ends came to 14 bases. The CDR3 is 16 amino acids. The chain uses TRBV5-1 and TRBJ2-1; D is perhaps TRBD1 or TRBD2 (5 bases each). The source material was CD4+ or CD8+ T cells sorted from blood, sampled in a trial of the OX40 agonist ivuxolimab. The TCR was taken from an adult with an advanced solid tumor such as melanoma, head and neck, liver or kidney cancer. The CDR3: CASSWGMTGSYNEQFF. The CDR3 DNA reads as TGCGCCAGCAGCTGGGGGATGACGGGTTCCTACAATGAGCAGTTCTTC.